The sequence of this T cell receptor (beta chain) was determined in a study of blood T cell repertoires in COVID-19. Study information: There were acute and convalescent COVID-19 samples, and they came from the United States, Italy and Spain. From T cells, B-cell-depleted T cells, or PBMCs came the material, which was cDNA or gDNA.

In the study's own analysis: Reference gene primer amplification in the assay estimated nucleated cell counts. Clones were sequenced by immunoSEQ multiplex PCR, and TCRdb holds only the in-frame ones, with some missing. The V and J calls and clone size were taken over from that table, and D and trimming were inferred from the DNA. The repertoire holds some 400,000 clones, with around 84% as singletons. This CDR3 is 16 amino acids long. CDR1 and CDR2 (germline): MGHRA, YSYEKL. The ends lost 0 bases at V and 10 bases at J; junction bases unmatched: 12. J is TRBJ2-1 and V is TRBV4-1; 7 bases line up with TRBD2. Sequencing used peripheral blood. This clonotype was obtained from a human donor in a cohort sampled during active COVID-19. CDR3 loop: CASSQDGGGTPREQFF. For the CDR3, the DNA is TGCGCCAGCAGCCAAGATGGCGGGGGTACTCCCAGAGAGCAGTTCTTC.